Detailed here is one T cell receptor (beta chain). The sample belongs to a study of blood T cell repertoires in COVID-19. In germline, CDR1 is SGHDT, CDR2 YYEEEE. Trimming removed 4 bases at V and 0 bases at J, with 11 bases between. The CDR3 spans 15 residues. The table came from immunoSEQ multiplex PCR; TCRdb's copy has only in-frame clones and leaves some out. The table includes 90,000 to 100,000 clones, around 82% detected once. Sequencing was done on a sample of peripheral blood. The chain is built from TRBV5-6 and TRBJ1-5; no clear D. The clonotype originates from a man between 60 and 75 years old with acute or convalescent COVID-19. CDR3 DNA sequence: TGTGCCAGCAGCCGATCCTCGGTTAGCAATCAGCCCCAGCATTTT. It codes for CASSRSSVSNQPQHF.